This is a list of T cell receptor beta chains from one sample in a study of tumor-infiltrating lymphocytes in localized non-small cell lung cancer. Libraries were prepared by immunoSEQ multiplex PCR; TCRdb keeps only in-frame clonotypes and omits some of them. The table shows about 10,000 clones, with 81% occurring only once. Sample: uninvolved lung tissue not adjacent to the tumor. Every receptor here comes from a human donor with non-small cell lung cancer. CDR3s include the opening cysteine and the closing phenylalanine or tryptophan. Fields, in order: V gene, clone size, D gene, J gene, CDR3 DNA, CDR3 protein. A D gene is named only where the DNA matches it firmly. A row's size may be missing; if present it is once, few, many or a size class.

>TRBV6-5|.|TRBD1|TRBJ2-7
TGTGCCAGCGGAGGACAGGGGGGCACTTACGAGCAGTACTTC
CASGGQGGTYEQYF
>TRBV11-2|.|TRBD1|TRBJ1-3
TGTGCCAGCTTCGGGACAGGGACCTCTGGAAACACCATATATTTT
CASFGTGTSGNTIYF
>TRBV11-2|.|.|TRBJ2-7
TGTGCCAGCAGCTTAGAGCCAGGTAGCGAGCAGTACTTC
CASSLEPGSEQYF
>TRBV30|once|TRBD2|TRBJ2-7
TGTGCCTGGGCCAAGGGGCTAGCGGGAGGCGAGCAGTACTTC
CAWAKGLAGGEQYF
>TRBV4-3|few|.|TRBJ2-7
TGCGCCAGCAGCCAAGAGAAGGGCACCTACGAGCAGTACTTC
CASSQEKGTYEQYF
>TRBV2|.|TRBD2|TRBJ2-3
TGTGCCAGCAGACGGACTAGCGGAGTAGGCACAGATACGCAGTATTTT
CASRRTSGVGTDTQYF
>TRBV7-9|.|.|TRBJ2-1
TGTGCCAGCACCGACAGGGAGGTAGGTGAGCAGTTCTTC
CASTDREVGEQFF
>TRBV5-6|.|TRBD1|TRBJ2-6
TGTGCCAGCAGCTTGGCGGACAGGGTCTTTGGGGCCAACGTCCTGACTTTC
CASSLADRVFGANVLTF
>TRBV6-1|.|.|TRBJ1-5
TGTGCCAGCAGTGAAGAAGAGACAGTGTTTAATCAGCCCCAGCATTTT
CASSEEETVFNQPQHF
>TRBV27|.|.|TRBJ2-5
TGTGCCAGCAGTTTTCACAGCCAAGAGACCCAGTACTTC
CASSFHSQETQYF
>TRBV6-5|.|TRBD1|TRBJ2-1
TGTGCCAGCAGTTCCCGGACAGGGGGCAACTACAATGAGCAGTTCTTC
CASSSRTGGNYNEQFF
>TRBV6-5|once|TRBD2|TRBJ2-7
TGTGCCAGCAGTTACCTAGGAGCGGGAGGGCCCTACGAGCAGTACTTC
CASSYLGAGGPYEQYF
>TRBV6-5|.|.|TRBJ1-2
TGTGCCAGCAGAGAACAGGGCCTTAATGGCTACACCTTC
CASREQGLNGYTF
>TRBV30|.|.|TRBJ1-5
TGTGCCTGGAGCCGGGGGACGAATCAGCCCCAGCATTTT
CAWSRGTNQPQHF
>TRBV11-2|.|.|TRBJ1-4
TGTGCCAGCAGCCTCCGGCCGACAACTAATGAAAAACTGTTTTTT
CASSLRPTTNEKLFF
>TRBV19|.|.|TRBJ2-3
TGTGCCAGTAGTATGGGCAGGGAAGCAGATACGCAGTATTTT
CASSMGREADTQYF
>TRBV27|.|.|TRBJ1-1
TGTGCCAGCAGTTTATCGCGGAACACTGAAGCTTTCTTT
CASSLSRNTEAFF
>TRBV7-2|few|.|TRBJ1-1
TGTGCCAGCAGCTTAGGACAACTGAACACTGAAGCTTTCTTT
CASSLGQLNTEAFF
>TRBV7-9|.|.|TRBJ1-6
TGTGCCAGCAGCTTAGGGCAGGGTCATAATTCACCCCTCCACTTT
CASSLGQGHNSPLHF
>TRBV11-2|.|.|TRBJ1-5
TGTGCCAGCAGCTTAGGTACAGGCAATCAGCCCCAGCATTTT
CASSLGTGNQPQHF
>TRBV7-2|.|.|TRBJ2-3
TGTGCCAGCAGCTTAGTCCTCTTCACAGATACGCAGTATTTT
CASSLVLFTDTQYF
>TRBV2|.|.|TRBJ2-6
TGTGCCAGCAAAGAAAGCTCTGGGGCCAACGTCCTGACTTTC
CASKESSGANVLTF
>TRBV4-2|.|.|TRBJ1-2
TGTGCCAGCAGCAGCGCCCGGACAGTTAACTATGGCTACACCTTC
CASSSARTVNYGYTF
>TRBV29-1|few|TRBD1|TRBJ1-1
TGCAGCGTCCAGGGACAGGGAGGTCCGGGGAGGGTGAACACTGAAGCTTTCTTT
CSVQGQGGPGRVNTEAFF
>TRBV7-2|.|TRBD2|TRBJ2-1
TGTGCCAGCAGCTCGGGGCCCTCGGGGGGTGAGCAGTTCTTC
CASSSGPSGGEQFF
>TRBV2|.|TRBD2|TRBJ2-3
TGTGCCAGCAGTGAAGCGGCGGGGGTAGCAGATACGCAGTATTTT
CASSEAAGVADTQYF
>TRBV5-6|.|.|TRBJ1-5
TGTGCCAGCAGCTTGGGCCCCCCCACGAGGGGCAATCAGCCCCAGCATTTT
CASSLGPPTRGNQPQHF
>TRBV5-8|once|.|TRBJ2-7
TGTGCCAGCAGCTTGGCGTGGGCAGGGCACGGCGAGCAGTACTTC
CASSLAWAGHGEQYF
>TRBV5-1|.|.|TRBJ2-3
TGCGCCAGCAGCTTGGAACTAGGTAGCACAGATACGCAGTATTTT
CASSLELGSTDTQYF
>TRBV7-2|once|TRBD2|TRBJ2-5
TGTGCCAGCAGCTTAGATCGGGGGGTGGGAAAGACCCAGTACTTC
CASSLDRGVGKTQYF
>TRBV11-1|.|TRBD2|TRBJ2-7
TGTGCCAGCAGCTCCTTGGGACTAGCGGGAGGGCGATACGAGCAGTACTTC
CASSSLGLAGGRYEQYF
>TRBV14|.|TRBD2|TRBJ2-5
TGTGCCAGCAGCCAAGATGGACTAGCGGGAGGGCGCCAAGAGACCCAGTACTTC
CASSQDGLAGGRQETQYF